One sample yielded the 10 T cell receptor beta chains listed below, sequenced in a study of cytomegalovirus exposure and HLA in healthy donors. PCR involved 60 Vbeta and 13 Jbeta primers. Libraries were prepared by immunoSEQ multiplex PCR; TCRdb keeps only in-frame clonotypes and omits some of them. The sample yields under 130,000 clones, 60% to 85% seen once. Sequenced input: PBMCs. Every receptor here comes from a female donor in good health and CMV-seropositive.

This clone was observed once. The CDR3 nucleotides are TGTGCCAGTAGTGGACAGGGTCTTTCCTTCACTGAAGCTTTCTTT. It specifies CASSGQGLSFTEAFF. The chain links TRBV19 to TRBJ1-1, with TRBD1 identical over 8 bases. The CDR3 contains 15 residues. Per germline, CDR1 LNHDA and CDR2 SQIVND (reference sequence). Trimming cost V 5 bases and J 4 bases; bases outside gene matches: 9.

The table lists this clone with a few counts. This sequence joins TRBV18 and TRBJ2-7; 8 positions agree with TRBD2. V shed 3 bases and J 5 bases; nucleotides not matched to a gene: 3. Germline CDR1 and CDR2: KGHSH and LQKENI. This CDR3 is built from 13 residues. The chain's CDR3 is CASSPGRAHEQYF. The DNA of the CDR3 is TGTGCCAGCTCACCCGGGAGGGCCCACGAGCAGTACTTC. Using reference TRBV18 and TRBJ2-7 for the parts outside the CDR3, the full variable domain is NAGVMQNPRHLVRRRGQEARLRCSPMKGHSHVYWYRQLPEEGLKFMVYLQKENIIDESGMPKERFSAEFPKEGPSILRIQQVVRGDSAAYFCASSPGRAHEQYFGPGTRLTVT.

This rearrangement joins TRBV7-9 to TRBJ1-3; maybe TRBD1 (6 bases). The CDR3 totals 18 residues. The V end lost 1 base, the J end lost 4 bases, and 20 bases lay between the germline ends. Looked up from germline, CDR1 is SEHNR and CDR2 is FQNEAQ (reference sequence). The CDR3 loop reads CASSLEGQTWKSGNTIYF. The CDR3 DNA reads as TGTGCCAGCAGCTTAGAAGGACAGACCTGGAAATCCGGAAACACCATATATTTT.

The rearrangement joins TRBV30 to TRBJ2-1; the match to TRBD2 covers 7 bases. The CDR3 totals 15 residues. V trimming: 2 bases; J trimming: 4 bases; junction bases outside the gene matches: 8. Germline CDR1 reads GTSNPN; CDR2 reads SVGIG (reference sequence). The CDR3 sequence is CAWSRGSGSYNEQFF. For the CDR3, the DNA is TGTGCCTGGAGTCGGGGTAGCGGGTCGTACAATGAGCAGTTCTTC.

The V call is TRBV5-1, the J call TRBJ2-3; tentatively, D is TRBD1 (5 bases). Deletions cut 5 bases from V and 5 bases from J, with 18 bases between. Per germline, CDR1 SGHRS and CDR2 YFSETQ. The CDR3 totals 15 residues. The DNA of the CDR3 is TGCGCCAGCAGGGGTGGGGCGATGGTTCTAGATACGCAGTATTTT. Translation: CASRGGAMVLDTQYF.

The chain uses TRBV27 and TRBJ2-2, with TRBD1 as a possible D gene (6 bases). Germline lookup yields CDR1 MNHEY and CDR2 SMNVEV (reference sequence). CDR3 length: 14 residues. Between the trimmed V and J ends, which lost 6 bases and 1 base, there was a span of 9 bases. CDR3 protein: CASRGQQNTGELFF. The CDR3 DNA is TGTGCCAGCAGAGGACAGCAGAACACCGGGGAGCTGTTTTTT.

In nucleotides, the CDR3 is TGTGCCAGCAGTTACTCGTCAGTTAACTATGGCTACACCTTC. Its protein is CASSYSSVNYGYTF. The gene calls are TRBV6-5 and TRBJ1-2; D call uncertain. The germline V and J ends were trimmed by 0 bases and 1 base, with 6 bases remaining between them. Germline V gene sequence: CDR1 MNHEY, CDR2 SVGAGI. This CDR3 has 14 residues.

As for this clone: The junction differs from germline at one of its ends, possibly a read error. J is TRBJ1-2 and V is TRBV7-9, with unresolved D. The CDR3 consists of 15 residues. Germline CDR1 reads SEHNR; CDR2 reads FQNEAQ (reference sequence). CDR3 residues: CASSLGGEIRYVYTF. The CDR3 DNA follows: TGTGCCAGCAGCTTAGGTGGGGAGATTCGATATGTCTACACCTTC.

The V and J genes are TRBV29-1 and TRBJ2-1, with D maybe TRBD2 (6 bases). Trimming cost V 6 bases and J 1 base, with 19 bases left between them. Germline V lookup: CDR1 SQVTM, CDR2 ANQGSEA. This CDR3 has 16 amino acids. The CDR3 loop reads CSVGGAPMTSYNEQFF. DNA for the CDR3: TGCAGCGTCGGGGGAGCGCCGATGACTTCCTACAATGAGCAGTTCTTC.

This chain uses TRBV29-1 with TRBJ1-1; 7 bases are shared with TRBD1. With V trimmed by 7 bases and J by 1 base, 6 bases remained unmatched. The CDR3 has 13 residues. Germline CDR1 reads SQVTM; CDR2 reads ANQGSEA. CDR3 coding DNA: TGCAGCGCCCCAGGGACAGCGAACACTGAAGCTTTCTTT. Its protein product is CSAPGTANTEAFF.